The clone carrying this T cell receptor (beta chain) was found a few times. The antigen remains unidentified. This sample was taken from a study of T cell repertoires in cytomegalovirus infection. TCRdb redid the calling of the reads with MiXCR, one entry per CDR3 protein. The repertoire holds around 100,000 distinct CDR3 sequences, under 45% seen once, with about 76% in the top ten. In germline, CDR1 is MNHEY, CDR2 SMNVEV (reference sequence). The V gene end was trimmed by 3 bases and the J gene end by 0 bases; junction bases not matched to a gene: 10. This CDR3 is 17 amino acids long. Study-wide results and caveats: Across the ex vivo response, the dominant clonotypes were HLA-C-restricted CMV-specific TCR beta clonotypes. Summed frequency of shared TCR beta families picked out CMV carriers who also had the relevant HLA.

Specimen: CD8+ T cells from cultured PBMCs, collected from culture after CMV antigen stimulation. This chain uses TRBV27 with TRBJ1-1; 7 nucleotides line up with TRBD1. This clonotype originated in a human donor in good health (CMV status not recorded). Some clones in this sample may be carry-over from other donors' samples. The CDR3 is CASSFLSTGLMNTEAFF. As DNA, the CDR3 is TGTGCCAGCAGTTTCTTGTCGACAGGGCTCATGAACACTGAAGCTTTCTTT.